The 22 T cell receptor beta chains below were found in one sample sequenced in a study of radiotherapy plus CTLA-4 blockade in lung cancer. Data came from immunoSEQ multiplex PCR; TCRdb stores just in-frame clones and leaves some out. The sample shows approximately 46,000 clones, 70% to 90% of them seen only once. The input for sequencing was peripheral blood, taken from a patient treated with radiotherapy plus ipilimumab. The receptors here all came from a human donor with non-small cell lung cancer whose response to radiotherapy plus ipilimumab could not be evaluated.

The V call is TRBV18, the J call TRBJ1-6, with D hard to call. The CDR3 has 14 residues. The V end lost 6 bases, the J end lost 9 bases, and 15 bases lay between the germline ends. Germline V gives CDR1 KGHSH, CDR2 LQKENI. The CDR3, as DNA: TGTGCCAGCTCCCCCACCCCGGAGGCTTCACCCCTCCACTTT. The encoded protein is CASSPTPEASPLHF.

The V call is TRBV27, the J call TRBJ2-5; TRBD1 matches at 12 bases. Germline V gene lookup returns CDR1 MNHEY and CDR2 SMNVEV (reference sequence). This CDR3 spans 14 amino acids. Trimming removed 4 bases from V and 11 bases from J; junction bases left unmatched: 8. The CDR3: CASSSGTGGWEQYF. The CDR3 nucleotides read TGTGCCAGCAGTTCCGGGACAGGGGGCTGGGAGCAGTACTTC.

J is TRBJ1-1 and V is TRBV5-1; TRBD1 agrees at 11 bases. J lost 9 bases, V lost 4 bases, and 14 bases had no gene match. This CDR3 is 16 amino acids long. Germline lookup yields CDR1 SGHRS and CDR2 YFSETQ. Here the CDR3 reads CASSTDPGQGAMKAFF. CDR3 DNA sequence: TGCGCCAGCAGCACGGACCCCGGACAGGGGGCCATGAAAGCTTTCTTT.

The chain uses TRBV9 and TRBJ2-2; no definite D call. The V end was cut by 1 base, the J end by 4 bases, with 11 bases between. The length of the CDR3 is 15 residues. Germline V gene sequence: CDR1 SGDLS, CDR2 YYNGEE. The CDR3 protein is CASSVRYGSTGELFF. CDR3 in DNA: TGTGCCAGCAGCGTACGCTACGGTAGCACCGGGGAGCTGTTTTTT.

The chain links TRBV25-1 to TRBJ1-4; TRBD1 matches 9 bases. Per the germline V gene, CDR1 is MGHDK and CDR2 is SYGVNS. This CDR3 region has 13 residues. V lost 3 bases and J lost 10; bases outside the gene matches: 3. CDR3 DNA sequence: TGTGCCAGCAGTGACCCGGGACAGGGAAAACTGTTTTTT. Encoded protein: CASSDPGQGKLFF. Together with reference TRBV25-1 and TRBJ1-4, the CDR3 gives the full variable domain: EADIYQTPRYLVIGTGKKITLECSQTMGHDKMYWYQQDPGMELHLIHYSYGVNSTEKGDLSSESTVSRIRTEHFPLTLESARPSHTSQYLCASSDPGQGKLFFGSGTQLSVL.

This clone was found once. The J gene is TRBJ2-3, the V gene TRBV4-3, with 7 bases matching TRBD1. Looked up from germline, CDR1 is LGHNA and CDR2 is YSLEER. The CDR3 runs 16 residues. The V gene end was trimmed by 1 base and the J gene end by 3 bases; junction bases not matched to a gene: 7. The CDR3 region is CASSQGLDRATDTQYF. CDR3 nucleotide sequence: TGCGCCAGCAGCCAAGGATTAGACAGGGCGACAGATACGCAGTATTTT.

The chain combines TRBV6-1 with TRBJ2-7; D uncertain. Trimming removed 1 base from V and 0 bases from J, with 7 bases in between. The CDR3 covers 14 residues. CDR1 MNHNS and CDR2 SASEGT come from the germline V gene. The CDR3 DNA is TGTGCCAGCAGTGAAGTTCTCGGCTCCTACGAGCAGTACTTC. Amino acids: CASSEVLGSYEQYF.

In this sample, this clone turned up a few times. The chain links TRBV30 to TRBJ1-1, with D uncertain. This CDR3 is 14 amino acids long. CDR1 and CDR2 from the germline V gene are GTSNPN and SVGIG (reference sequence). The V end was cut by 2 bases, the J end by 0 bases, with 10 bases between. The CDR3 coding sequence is TGTGCCTGGAGTTTCGGGTTACTGAACACTGAAGCTTTCTTT. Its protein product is CAWSFGLLNTEAFF.

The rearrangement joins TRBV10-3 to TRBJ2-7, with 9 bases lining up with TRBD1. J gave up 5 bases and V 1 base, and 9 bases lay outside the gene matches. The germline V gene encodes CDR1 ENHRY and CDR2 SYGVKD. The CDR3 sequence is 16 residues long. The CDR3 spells CAISELPGQGTHEQYF. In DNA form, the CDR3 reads TGTGCCATCAGTGAGTTACCGGGACAGGGCACACACGAGCAGTACTTC.

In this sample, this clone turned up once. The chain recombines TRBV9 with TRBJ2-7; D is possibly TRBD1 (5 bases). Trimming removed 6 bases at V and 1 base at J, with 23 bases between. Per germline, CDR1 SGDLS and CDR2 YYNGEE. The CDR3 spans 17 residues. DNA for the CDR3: TGTGCCAGCACCAGAGGACCCCAGGGCGTATGGTCCTACGAGCAGTACTTC. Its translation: CASTRGPQGVWSYEQYF.

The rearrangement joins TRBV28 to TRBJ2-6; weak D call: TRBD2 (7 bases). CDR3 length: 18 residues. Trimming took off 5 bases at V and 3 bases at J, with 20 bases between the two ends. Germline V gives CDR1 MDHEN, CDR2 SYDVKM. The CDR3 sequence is CASSRRGGGSGGANVLTF. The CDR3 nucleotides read TGTGCCAGCAGTCGCAGGGGAGGGGGGTCTGGTGGGGCCAACGTCCTGACTTTC.

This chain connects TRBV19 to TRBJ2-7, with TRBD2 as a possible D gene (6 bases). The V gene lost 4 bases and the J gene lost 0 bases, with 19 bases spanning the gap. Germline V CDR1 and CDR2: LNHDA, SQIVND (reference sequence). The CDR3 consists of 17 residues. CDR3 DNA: TGTGCCAGTAGTAAGGGACTTTGGGGTCCGAACTCCTACGAGCAGTACTTC. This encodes CASSKGLWGPNSYEQYF. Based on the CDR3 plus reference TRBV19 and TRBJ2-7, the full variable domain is DGGITQSPKYLFRKEGQNVTLSCEQNLNHDAMYWYRQDPGQGLRLIYYSQIVNDFQKGDIAEGYSVSREKKESFPLTVTSAQKNPTAFYLCASSKGLWGPNSYEQYFGPGTRLTVT.

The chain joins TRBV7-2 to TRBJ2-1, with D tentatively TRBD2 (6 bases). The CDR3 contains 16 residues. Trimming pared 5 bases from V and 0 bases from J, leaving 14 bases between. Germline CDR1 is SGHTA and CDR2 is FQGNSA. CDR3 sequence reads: CASSVWGGISYNEQFF. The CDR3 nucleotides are TGTGCCAGCAGCGTTTGGGGAGGAATCTCCTACAATGAGCAGTTCTTC.

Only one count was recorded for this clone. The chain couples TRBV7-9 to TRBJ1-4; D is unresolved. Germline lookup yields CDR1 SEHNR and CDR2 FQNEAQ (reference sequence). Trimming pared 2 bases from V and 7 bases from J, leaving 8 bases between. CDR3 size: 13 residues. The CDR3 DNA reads TGTGCCAGCAGCTTACGGAGTGGTGAAAAACTGTTTTTT. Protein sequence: CASSLRSGEKLFF.

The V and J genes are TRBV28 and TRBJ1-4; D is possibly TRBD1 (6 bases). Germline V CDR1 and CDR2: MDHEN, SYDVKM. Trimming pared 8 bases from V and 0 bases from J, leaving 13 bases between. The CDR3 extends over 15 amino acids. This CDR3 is CASQGRGATNEKLFF. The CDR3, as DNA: TGTGCCAGCCAGGGGAGGGGTGCAACTAATGAAAAACTGTTTTTT.

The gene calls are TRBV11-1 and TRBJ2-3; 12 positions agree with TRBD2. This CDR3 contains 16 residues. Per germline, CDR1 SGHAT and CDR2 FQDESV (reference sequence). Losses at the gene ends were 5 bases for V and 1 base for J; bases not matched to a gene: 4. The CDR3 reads CASSPRTSGGTDTQYF. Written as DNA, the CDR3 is TGTGCCAGCAGCCCCCGGACTAGCGGGGGCACAGATACGCAGTATTTT.

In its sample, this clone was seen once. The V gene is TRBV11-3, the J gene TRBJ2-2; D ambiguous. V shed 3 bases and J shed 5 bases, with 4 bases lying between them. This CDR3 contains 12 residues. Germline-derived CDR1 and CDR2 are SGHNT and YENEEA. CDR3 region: CASSFQTGELFF. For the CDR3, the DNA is TGTGCCAGCAGCTTCCAAACCGGGGAGCTGTTTTTT. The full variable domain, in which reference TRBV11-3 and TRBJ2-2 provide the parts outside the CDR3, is EAGVVQSPRYKIIEKKQPVAFWCNPISGHNTLYWYLQNLGQGPELLIRYENEEAVDDSQLPKDRFSAERLKGVDSTLKIQPAELGDSAVYLCASSFQTGELFFGEGSRLTVL.

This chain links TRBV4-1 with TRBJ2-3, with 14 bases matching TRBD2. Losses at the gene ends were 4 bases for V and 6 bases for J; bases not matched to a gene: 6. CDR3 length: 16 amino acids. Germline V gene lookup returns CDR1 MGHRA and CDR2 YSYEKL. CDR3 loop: CASSPTSGRALDTQYF. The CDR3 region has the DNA TGCGCCAGCAGCCCGACTAGCGGGAGGGCCCTCGATACGCAGTATTTT.

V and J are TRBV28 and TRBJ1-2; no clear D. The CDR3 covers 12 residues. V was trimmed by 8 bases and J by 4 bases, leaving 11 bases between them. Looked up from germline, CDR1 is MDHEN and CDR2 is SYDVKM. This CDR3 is CASCDYIYGYTF. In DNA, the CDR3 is TGTGCCAGCTGCGACTATATCTATGGCTACACCTTC.

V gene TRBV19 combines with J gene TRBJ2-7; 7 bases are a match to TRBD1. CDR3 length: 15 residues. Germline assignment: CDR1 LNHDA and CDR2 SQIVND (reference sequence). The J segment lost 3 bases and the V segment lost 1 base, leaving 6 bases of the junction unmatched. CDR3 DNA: TGTGCCAGTAGTATAGGGGGACAGAGACACTACGAGCAGTACTTC. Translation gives CASSIGGQRHYEQYF.

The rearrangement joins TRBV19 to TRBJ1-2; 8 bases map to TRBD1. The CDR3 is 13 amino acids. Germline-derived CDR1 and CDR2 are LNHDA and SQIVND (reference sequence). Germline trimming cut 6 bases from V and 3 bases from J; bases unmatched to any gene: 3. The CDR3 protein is CASRTTGDYGYTF. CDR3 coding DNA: TGTGCCAGTAGGACGACAGGGGACTATGGCTACACCTTC.

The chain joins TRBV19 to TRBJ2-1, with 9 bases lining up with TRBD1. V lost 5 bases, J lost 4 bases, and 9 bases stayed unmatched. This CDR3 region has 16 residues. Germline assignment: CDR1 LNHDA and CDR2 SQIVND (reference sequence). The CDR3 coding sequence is TGTGCCAGTAGTCCTCCCCCGGACAGGGGATACAATGAGCAGTTCTTC. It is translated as CASSPPPDRGYNEQFF.